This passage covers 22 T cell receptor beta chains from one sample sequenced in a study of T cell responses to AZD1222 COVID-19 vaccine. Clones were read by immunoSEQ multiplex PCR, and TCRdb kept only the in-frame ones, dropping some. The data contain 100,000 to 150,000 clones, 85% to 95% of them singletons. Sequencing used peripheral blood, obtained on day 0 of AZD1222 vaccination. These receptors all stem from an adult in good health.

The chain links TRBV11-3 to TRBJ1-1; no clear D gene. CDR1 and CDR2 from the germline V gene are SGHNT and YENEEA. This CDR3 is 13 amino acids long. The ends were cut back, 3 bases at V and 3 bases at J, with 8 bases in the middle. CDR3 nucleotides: TGTGCCAGCAGCTTCACCACATACACTGAAGCTTTCTTT. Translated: CASSFTTYTEAFF.

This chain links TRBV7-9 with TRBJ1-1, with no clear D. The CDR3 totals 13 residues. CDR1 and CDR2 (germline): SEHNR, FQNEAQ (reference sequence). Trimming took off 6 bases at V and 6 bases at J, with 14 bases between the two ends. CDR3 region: CASSSVWTAEAFF. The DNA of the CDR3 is TGTGCCAGCAGTTCAGTTTGGACCGCTGAAGCTTTCTTT.

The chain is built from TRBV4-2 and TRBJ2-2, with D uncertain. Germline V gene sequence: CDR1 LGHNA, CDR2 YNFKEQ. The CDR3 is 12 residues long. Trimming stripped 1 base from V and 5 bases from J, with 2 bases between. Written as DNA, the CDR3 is TGTGCCAGCAGCCAAGGGACCGGGGAGCTGTTTTTT. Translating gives CASSQGTGELFF.

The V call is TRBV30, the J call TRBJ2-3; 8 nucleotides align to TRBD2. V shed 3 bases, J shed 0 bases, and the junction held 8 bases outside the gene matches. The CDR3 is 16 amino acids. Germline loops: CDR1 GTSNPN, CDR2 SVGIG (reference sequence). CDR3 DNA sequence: TGTGCCTGGAGCCTCCGAGCGGGAGCTAGCACAGATACGCAGTATTTT. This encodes CAWSLRAGASTDTQYF. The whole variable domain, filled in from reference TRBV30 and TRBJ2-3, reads SQTIHQWPATLVQPVGSPLSLECTVEGTSNPNLYWYRQAAGRGLQLLFYSVGIGQISSEVPQNLSASRPQDRQFILSSKKLLLSDSGFYLCAWSLRAGASTDTQYFGPGTRLTVL.

This CDR3 is CSASLDSNSNQPQHF. CDR3 nucleotide sequence: TGCAGTGCTAGTCTGGACTCAAATAGCAATCAGCCCCAGCATTTT. The chain couples TRBV20-1 to TRBJ1-5; D is unclear. V lost 3 bases, J lost 0 bases, and 12 bases lay in between. The CDR3 length is 15 residues. CDR1 is DFQATT and CDR2 is SNEGSKA in the germline V gene (reference sequence).

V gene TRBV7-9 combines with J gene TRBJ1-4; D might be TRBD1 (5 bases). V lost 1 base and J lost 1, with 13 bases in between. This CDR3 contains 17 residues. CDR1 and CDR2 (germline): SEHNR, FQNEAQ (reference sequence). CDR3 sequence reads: CASSLDVWGETNEKLFF. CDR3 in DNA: TGTGCCAGCAGCTTAGATGTCTGGGGGGAAACTAATGAAAAACTGTTTTTT.

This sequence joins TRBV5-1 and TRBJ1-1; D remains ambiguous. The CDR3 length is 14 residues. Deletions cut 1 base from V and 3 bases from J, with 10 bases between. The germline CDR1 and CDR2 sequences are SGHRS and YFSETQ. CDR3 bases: TGCGCCAGCAGCTTGCAGGCTGGAGACACTGAAGCTTTCTTT. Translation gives CASSLQAGDTEAFF.

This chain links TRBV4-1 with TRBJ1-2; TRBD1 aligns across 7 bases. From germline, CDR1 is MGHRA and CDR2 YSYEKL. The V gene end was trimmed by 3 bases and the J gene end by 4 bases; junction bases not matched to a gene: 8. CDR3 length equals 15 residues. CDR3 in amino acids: CASSHPFQGVYGYTF. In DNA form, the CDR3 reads TGCGCCAGCAGCCACCCTTTTCAGGGGGTCTATGGCTACACCTTC.

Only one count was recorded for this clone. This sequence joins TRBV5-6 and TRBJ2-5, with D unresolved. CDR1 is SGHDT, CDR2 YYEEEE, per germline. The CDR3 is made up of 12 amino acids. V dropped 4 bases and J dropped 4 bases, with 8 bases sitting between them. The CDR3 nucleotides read TGTGCCAGCAGCGCCCCGGCAGAGACCCAGTACTTC. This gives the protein CASSAPAETQYF. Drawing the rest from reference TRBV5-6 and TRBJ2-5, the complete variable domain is DAGVTQSPTHLIKTRGQQVTLRCSPKSGHDTVSWYQQALGQGPQFIFQYYEEEERQRGNFPDRFSGHQFPNYSSELNVNALLLGDSALYLCASSAPAETQYFGPGTRLLVL.

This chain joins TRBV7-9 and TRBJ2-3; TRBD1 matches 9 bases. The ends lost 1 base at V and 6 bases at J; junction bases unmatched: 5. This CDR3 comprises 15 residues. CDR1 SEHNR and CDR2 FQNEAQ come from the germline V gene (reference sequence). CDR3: CASSLEQGAPDTQYF. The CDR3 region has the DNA TGTGCCAGCAGCTTAGAACAGGGGGCGCCCGATACGCAGTATTTT.

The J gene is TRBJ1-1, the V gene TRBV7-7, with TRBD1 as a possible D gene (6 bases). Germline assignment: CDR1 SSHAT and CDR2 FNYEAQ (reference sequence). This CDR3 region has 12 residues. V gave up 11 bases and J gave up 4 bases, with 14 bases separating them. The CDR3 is CALGGAFTEAFF. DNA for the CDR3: TGTGCCCTGGGGGGGGCGTTCACTGAAGCTTTCTTT.

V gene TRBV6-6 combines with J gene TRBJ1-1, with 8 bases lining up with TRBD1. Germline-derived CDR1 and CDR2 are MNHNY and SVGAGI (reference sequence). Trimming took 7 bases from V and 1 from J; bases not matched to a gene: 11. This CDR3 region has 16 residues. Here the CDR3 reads CASNGGQGATNTEAFF. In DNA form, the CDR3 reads TGTGCCAGCAACGGGGGGCAGGGGGCTACGAACACTGAAGCTTTCTTT.

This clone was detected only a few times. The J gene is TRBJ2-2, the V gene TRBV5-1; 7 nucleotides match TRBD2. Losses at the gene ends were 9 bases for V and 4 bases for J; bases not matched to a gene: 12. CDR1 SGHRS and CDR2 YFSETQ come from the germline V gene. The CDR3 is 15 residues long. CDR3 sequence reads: CATTVGSGVTGELFF. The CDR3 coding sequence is TGCGCCACCACAGTGGGCAGCGGGGTCACCGGGGAGCTGTTTTTT.

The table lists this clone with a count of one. In nucleotides, the CDR3 is TGCGCCAGCAGCCAAGACAGGGGGCCTCTCGACTATGGCTACACCTTC. Translating it yields CASSQDRGPLDYGYTF. The gene calls are TRBV4-1 and TRBJ1-2; 8 positions match TRBD1. Germline CDR1 and CDR2: MGHRA and YSYEKL. The CDR3 sequence is 16 residues long. V lost 0 bases and J lost 3; bases outside the gene matches: 6.

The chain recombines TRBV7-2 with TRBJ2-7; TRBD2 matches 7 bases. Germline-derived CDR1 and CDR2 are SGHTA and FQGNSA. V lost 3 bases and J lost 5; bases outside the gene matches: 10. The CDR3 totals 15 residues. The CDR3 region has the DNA TGTGCCAGCAGCTTTTCCCTGGGCGGGAGCCACGAGCAGTACGTC. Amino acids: CASSFSLGGSHEQYV.

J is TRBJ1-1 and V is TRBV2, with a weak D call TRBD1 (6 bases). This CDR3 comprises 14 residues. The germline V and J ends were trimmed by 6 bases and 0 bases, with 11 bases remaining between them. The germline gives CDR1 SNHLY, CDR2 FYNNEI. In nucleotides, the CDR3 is TGTGCCAGCAGCTCGGACAGAGTGAACACTGAAGCTTTCTTT. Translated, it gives CASSSDRVNTEAFF. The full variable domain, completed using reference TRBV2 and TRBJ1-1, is EPEVTQTPSHQVTQMGQEVILRCVPISNHLYFYWYRQILGQKVEFLVSFYNNEISEKSEIFDDQFSVERPDGSNFTLKIRSTKLEDSAMYFCASSSDRVNTEAFFGQGTRLTVV.

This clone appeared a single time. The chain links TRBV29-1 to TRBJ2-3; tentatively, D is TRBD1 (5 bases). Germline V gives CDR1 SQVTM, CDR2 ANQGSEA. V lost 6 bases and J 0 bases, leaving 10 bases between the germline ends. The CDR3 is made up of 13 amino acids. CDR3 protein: CSVGQGSTDTQYF. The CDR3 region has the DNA TGCAGCGTAGGGCAGGGCAGCACAGATACGCAGTATTTT.

CDR3 loop: CASSIDWGLPEAFF. CDR3 in DNA: TGTGCCAGTAGTATAGATTGGGGGCTCCCTGAAGCTTTCTTT. This chain joins TRBV19 and TRBJ1-1, with D perhaps matching TRBD1 (6 bases). V shed 0 bases and J shed 6 bases, with 11 bases lying between them. This CDR3 is 14 amino acids long. The germline V gene encodes CDR1 LNHDA and CDR2 SQIVND (reference sequence).

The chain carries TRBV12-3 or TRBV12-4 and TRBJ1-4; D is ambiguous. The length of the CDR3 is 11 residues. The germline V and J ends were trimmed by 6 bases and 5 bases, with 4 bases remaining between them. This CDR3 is CASRHNEKLFF. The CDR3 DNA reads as TGTGCCAGCAGACACAATGAAAAACTGTTTTTT.

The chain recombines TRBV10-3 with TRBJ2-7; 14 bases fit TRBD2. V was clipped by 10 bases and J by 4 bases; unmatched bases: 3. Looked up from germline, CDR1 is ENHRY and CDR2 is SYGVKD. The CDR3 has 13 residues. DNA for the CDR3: TGTGCCACCGGGACTAGCGGGAGATACGAGCAGTACGTC. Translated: CATGTSGRYEQYV.

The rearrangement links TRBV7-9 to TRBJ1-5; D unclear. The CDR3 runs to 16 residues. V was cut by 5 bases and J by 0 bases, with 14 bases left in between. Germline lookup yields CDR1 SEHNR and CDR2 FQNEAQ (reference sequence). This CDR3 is CASSDGWGDSNQPQHF. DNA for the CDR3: TGTGCCAGCAGCGATGGTTGGGGTGATAGCAATCAGCCCCAGCATTTT.

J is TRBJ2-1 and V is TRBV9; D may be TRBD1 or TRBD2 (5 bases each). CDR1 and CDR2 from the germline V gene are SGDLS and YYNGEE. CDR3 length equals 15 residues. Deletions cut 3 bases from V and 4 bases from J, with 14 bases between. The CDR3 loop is CASSGVTGTYNEQFF. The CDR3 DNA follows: TGTGCCAGCAGCGGCGTGACGGGGACGTACAATGAGCAGTTCTTC.